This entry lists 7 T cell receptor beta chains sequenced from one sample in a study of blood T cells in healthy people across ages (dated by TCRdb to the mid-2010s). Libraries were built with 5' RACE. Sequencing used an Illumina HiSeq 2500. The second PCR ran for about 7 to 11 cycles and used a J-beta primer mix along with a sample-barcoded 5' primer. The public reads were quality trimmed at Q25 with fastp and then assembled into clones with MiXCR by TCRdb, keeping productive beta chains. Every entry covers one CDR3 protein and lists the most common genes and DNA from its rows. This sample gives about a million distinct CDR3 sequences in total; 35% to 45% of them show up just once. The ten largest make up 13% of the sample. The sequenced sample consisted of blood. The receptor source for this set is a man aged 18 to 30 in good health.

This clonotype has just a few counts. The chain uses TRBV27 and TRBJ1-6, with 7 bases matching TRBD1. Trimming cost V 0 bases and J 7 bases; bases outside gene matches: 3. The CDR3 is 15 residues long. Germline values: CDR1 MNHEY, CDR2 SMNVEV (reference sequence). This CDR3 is CASSLSGTENSPLHF. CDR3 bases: TGTGCCAGCAGTTTATCAGGGACAGAGAATTCACCCCTCCACTTT.

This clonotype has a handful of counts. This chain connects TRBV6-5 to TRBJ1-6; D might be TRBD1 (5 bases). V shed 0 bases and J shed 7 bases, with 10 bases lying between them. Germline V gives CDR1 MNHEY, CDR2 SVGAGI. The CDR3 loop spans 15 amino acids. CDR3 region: CASSYSRGANSPLHF. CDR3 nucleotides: TGTGCCAGCAGTTACTCGAGGGGCGCAAATTCACCCCTCCACTTT.

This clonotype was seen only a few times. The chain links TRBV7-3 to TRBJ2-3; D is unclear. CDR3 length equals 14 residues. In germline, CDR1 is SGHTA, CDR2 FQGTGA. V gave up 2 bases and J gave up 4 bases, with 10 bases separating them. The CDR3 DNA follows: TGTGCCAGCAGCTTAGGGGTTAGTGCAGATACGCAGTATTTT. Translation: CASSLGVSADTQYF.

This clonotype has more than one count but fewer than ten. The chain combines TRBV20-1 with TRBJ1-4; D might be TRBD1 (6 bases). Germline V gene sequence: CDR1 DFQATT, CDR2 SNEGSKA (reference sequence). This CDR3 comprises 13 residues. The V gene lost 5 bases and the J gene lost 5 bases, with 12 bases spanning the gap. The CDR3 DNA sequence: TGCAGTGCTGTACAGGGAGGAAATGAAAAACTGTTTTTT. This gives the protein CSAVQGGNEKLFF.

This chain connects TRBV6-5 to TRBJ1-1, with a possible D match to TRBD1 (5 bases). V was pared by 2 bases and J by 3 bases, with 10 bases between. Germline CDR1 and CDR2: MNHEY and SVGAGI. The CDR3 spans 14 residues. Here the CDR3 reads CASSYHRTDTEAFF. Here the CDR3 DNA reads TGTGCCAGCAGTTACCACAGGACCGACACTGAAGCTTTCTTT.

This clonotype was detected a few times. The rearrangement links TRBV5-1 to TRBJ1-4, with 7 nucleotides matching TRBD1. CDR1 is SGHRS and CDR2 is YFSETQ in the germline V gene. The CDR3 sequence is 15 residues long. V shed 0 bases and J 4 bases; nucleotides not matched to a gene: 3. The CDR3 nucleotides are TGCGCCAGCAGCTTGGAGGGACAGTATAATGAAAAACTGTTTTTT. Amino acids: CASSLEGQYNEKLFF.

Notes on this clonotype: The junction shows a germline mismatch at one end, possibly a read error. The CDR3 sequence is CAGSQGSRETQYF. The CDR3 nucleotides are TGCGCCGGCAGCCAAGGATCCAGAGAGACCCAGTACTTC. The V call is TRBV4-3, the J call TRBJ2-5; D gene ambiguous. CDR3 length: 13 residues. Per germline, CDR1 LGHNA and CDR2 YSLEER.